The T cell receptor (beta chain) under discussion was sequenced for a study of shared clonotypes between healthy human individuals. Overall study findings and caveats: Only a few donors were included, so the genetic and exposure-history diversity represented was limited.

After removal of 1 base from V and 6 bases from J, the junction contained 12 bases not matched to a gene. The CDR3 is 16 amino acids. Looked up from germline, CDR1 is SGHNT and CDR2 is YENEEA. This clone was counted a few times. Antigen: not known. Assay execution took place at the deep level. Only in-frame clones appear in the TCRdb table, and some are missing; sequencing was by immunoSEQ multiplex PCR. The sample contains about 520,000 clones, around 80% of which appear only once. Sample: PBMCs. The receptor was isolated from a woman in her 40s in good health. Some clones in this sample may be carry-over from other donors' samples. The genes are TRBV11-3 and TRBJ2-7, with TRBD2 matching over 7 bases. CDR3 DNA sequence: TGTGCCAGCAGCTTAGGCGGTGGGGGAGGGCCTTCCGAGCAGTACTTC. Protein sequence: CASSLGGGGGPSEQYF.